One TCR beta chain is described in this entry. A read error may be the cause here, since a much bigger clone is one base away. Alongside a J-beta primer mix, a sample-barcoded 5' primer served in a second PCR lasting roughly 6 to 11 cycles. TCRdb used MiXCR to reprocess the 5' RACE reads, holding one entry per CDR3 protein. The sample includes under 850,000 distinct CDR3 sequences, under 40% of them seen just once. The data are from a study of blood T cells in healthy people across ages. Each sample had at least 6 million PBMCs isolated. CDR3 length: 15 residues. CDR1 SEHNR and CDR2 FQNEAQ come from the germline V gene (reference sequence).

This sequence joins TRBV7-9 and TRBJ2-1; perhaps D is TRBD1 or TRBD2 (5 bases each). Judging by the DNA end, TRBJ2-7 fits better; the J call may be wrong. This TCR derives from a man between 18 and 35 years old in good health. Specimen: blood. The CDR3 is CASSPVRGSYNEQYF. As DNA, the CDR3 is TGTGCCAGCAGCCCCGTTCGGGGCTCCTACAATGAGCAGTACTTC.